This T cell receptor (beta chain) was identified in a study of blood T cells in healthy people across ages. Per-sample PBMC isolation yielded at least 6.5 million cells. Total RNA, at least 5.5 micrograms per sample, was extracted from PBMCs. Alongside a J-beta primer mix, a sample-barcoded 5' primer served in a second PCR lasting roughly 7 to 11 cycles. Paired-end reads containing CDR3 totaled no fewer than 3 million for each sample. Each CDR3 protein is one row after TCRdb ran MiXCR on the 5' RACE reads. The data show about 590,000 distinct CDR3 sequences, about 30% seen once. Overall study findings and caveats: Older age coincided with a roughly linear decline in TCR beta diversity per million T cells.

CDR1 is DFQATT and CDR2 is SNEGSKA in the germline V gene (reference sequence). The trim removed 6 bases at V and 3 bases at J, leaving 7 bases unmatched. The CDR3 has 15 residues. In its sample, this clonotype was seen a few times. Its target is not known. The TCR originated in a woman of 80 years or more in good health. V gene TRBV20-1 combines with J gene TRBJ2-1; 11 positions match TRBD2. The sample was blood. In nucleotides, the CDR3 is TGCAGTGCGGTTTCGACTAGCGGGGACTACAATGAGCAGTTCTTC. The encoded protein is CSAVSTSGDYNEQFF.